This T cell receptor (beta chain) is from a study of cytomegalovirus exposure and HLA in healthy donors. Study-level points and caveats: Clonal expansion, a later analysis showed, was greater in HLA-associated TCR beta chains than in equally common others. An observed cluster of highly shared sequence variants was recorded as a likely sequencing artifact. There were 164 TCR beta chains listed as cytomegalovirus-associated.

PCR amplification relied on 60 Vbeta primers (plus 13 Jbeta primers). Methods used by the authors: Around 9.9 million shared chains were among the roughly 80 million unique TCR beta chains that a later analysis counted. Produced via immunoSEQ multiplex PCR; TCRdb's table is partial and in-frame only. V, J and clone size reflect that table, while D and trimming were determined from the DNA. The data contain around 140,000 clones, roughly four fifths of them seen just once; the ten biggest clones take up approximately 1.8%. The length of the CDR3 is 13 residues. With 2 bases removed from V and 11 bases from J, the gap between germline ends came to 15 bases. Germline V gene sequence: CDR1 KGHSH, CDR2 LQKENI. A note on this clone: As yet, its antigen is unknown.

This TCR derives from a female donor in good health and CMV-seropositive. This sequence joins TRBV18 and TRBJ1-1; D unresolved. The sequenced material came from PBMCs. The CDR3 protein is CASSPEATFRAFF. The CDR3 nucleotides are TGTGCCAGCTCACCAGAAGCTACCTTTCGGGCTTTCTTT.